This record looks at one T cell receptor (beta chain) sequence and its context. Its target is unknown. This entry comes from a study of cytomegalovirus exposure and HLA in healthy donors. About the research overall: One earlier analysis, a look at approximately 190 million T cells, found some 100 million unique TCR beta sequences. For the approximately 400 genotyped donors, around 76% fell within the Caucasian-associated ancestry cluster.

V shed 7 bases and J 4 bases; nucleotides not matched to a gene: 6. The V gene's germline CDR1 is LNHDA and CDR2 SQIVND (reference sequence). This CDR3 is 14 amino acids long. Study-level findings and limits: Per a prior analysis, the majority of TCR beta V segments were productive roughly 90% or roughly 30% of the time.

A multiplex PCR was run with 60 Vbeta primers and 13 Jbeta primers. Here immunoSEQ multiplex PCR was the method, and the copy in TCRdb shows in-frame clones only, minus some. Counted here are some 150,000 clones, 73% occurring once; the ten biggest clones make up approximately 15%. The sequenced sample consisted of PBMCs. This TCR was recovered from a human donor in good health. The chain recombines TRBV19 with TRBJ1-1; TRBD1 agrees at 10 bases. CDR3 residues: CASTERDRGTEAFF. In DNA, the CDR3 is TGTGCCAGTACCGAGAGGGACAGGGGCACTGAAGCTTTCTTT. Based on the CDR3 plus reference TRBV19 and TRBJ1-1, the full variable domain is DGGITQSPKYLFRKEGQNVTLSCEQNLNHDAMYWYRQDPGQGLRLIYYSQIVNDFQKGDIAEGYSVSREKKESFPLTVTSAQKNPTAFYLCASTERDRGTEAFFGQGTRLTVV.